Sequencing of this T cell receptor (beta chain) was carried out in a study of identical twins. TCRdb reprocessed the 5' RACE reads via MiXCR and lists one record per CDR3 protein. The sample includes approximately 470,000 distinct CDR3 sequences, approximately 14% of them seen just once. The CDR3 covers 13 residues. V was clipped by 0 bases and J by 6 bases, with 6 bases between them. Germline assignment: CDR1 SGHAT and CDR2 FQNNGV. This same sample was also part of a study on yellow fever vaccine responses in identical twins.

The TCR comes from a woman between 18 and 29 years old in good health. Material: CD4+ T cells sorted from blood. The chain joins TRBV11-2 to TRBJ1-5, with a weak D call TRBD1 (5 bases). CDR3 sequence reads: CASSLEGVQPQHF. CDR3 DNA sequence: TGTGCCAGCAGCTTAGAGGGGGTTCAGCCCCAGCATTTT.